A few counts support the clone carrying this T cell receptor (beta chain). Its antigen is not identified. These data belong to a study of beta chain features in type 1 diabetes. Study information: Summed over all samples, the examined sorted cells came to about 110 million.

Study-wide results and caveats: TCRB CDR3 length was moderately but significantly reduced in all four CD4+ subsets of Type 1 diabetes patients.

Every bit of the isolated RNA underwent reverse transcription, so sequencing read expressed TCRB transcripts. The protocol was immunoSEQ multiplex PCR, while the TCRdb copy is restricted to in-frame clones and leaves out a portion. The sample contains roughly 260,000 clones, roughly 22% of which appear only once. This receptor was identified in a middle-aged woman with type 1 diabetes. Sample: naive CD4+ T cells from blood.

The CDR3, as DNA: TGTGCCAGCAGCTTCGCTAGCGTTTACAATGAGCAGTTCTTC. Translated, it gives CASSFASVYNEQFF. The V gene is TRBV11-2, the J gene TRBJ2-1, with D perhaps matching TRBD2 (6 bases). Germline lookup yields CDR1 SGHAT and CDR2 FQNNGV. The CDR3 length is 14 residues. Deletions cut 3 bases from V and 4 bases from J, with 10 bases between.